Listed below are T cell receptor beta chains from one sample, sequenced in a study of blood T cell repertoires in COVID-19. Profiling relied on immunoSEQ multiplex PCR, and the TCRdb table lists in-frame clones only, not all of them. The data contain some 530,000 clones, approximately 83% of them singletons. The sample was peripheral blood. The source of these receptors is a human donor in a cohort sampled during active COVID-19. Each CDR3 is given with its conserved first and last residue. The D gene is left open where the match is weak. The listing skips clone size in some rows; elsewhere it reads once, few, many or a size class.

v_gene	j_gene	abundance	d_gene	CDR3nt	CDR3aa
TRBV9	TRBJ2-3	NA	TRBD2	TGTGCCAGCAGCGTAGTCGGTCTAGCGGGAGATCGGCAGTATTTT	CASSVVGLAGDRQYF
TRBV19	TRBJ2-5	NA	TRBD2	TGTGCCAGTAGTATCCAGACTAGCGGGAGGGCGGAGACCCAGTACTTC	CASSIQTSGRAETQYF
TRBV25-1	TRBJ2-7	NA	NA	TGTGCCAGCAGCGATCCCGGGTCTGCTACCTACGAGCAGTACTTC	CASSDPGSATYEQYF
TRBV19	TRBJ1-2	NA	NA	TGTGCCAGTAGTATCAATACTGAGAGGGAGAACACCTTC	CASSINTERENTF
TRBV7-9	TRBJ2-2	NA	NA	TGTGCCAGCAGCTTAGGCGTAAACACCGGGGAGCTGTTTTTT	CASSLGVNTGELFF
TRBV2	TRBJ2-4	NA	NA	TGTGCCAGCAGTGAACCCCCTGCGCCAGCCAAAAACATTCAGTACTTC	CASSEPPAPAKNIQYF
TRBV7-7	TRBJ2-5	NA	NA	TGTGCTAGCAGCCCCCTTCAAGAGACCCAGTACTTC	CASSPLQETQYF
TRBV5-4	TRBJ2-2	NA	TRBD2	TGTGCCAGTCTAAGTCAGCGGGAGGGCCGAACCGGGGAGCTGTTTTTT	CASLSQREGRTGELFF
TRBV7-8	TRBJ2-7	once	TRBD1	TGTGCCAGCAGCTTGGGACAGGGGGGGCGCGAGCAGTACTTC	CASSLGQGGREQYF
TRBV9	TRBJ1-1	NA	TRBD1	TGTGCCAGCAGCGCTGTGACAGGGGTCACTGAAGCTTTCTTT	CASSAVTGVTEAFF
TRBV7-2	TRBJ2-1	NA	TRBD2	TGTGCCAGCAGCCCGCGTAGGACTAGCGGGAGGGGGGATGAGCAGTTCTTC	CASSPRRTSGRGDEQFF
TRBV10-3	TRBJ2-3	NA	TRBD1	TGTGCCATCAGTGAGGGGGACAGGGGTAGTTTGGATACGCAGTATTTT	CAISEGDRGSLDTQYF
TRBV3-1/TRBV3-2	TRBJ2-3	NA	TRBD2	TGTGCCAGCAGCCAAGAGGGACCTCCAGCGGGAGCAACCATTACGCAGTATTTT	CASSQEGPPAGATITQYF
TRBV30	TRBJ1-6	NA	TRBD1	TGTGCCTGGAGCCGGTTGGCGGGACAGGGGCTTCGGGCACCCCTCCACTTT	CAWSRLAGQGLRAPLHF
TRBV5-4	TRBJ2-5	NA	TRBD2	TGTGCCAGCAGCGCAGATAGCGGGAGGGCGTCTGAGACCCAGTACTTC	CASSADSGRASETQYF
TRBV7-3	TRBJ2-4	NA	TRBD1	TGTGCCAGCAGCCCTCCGGGACAGAAGGCCAAAAACATTCAGTACTTC	CASSPPGQKAKNIQYF
TRBV24-1	TRBJ2-7	NA	NA	TGTGCCACCAGTGGGGCCCCCTCCTACGAGCAGTACTTC	CATSGAPSYEQYF
TRBV18	TRBJ1-4	NA	NA	TGTGCCAGCTCACTCATGGGGACTGGGGACGAAAAACTGTTTTTT	CASSLMGTGDEKLFF